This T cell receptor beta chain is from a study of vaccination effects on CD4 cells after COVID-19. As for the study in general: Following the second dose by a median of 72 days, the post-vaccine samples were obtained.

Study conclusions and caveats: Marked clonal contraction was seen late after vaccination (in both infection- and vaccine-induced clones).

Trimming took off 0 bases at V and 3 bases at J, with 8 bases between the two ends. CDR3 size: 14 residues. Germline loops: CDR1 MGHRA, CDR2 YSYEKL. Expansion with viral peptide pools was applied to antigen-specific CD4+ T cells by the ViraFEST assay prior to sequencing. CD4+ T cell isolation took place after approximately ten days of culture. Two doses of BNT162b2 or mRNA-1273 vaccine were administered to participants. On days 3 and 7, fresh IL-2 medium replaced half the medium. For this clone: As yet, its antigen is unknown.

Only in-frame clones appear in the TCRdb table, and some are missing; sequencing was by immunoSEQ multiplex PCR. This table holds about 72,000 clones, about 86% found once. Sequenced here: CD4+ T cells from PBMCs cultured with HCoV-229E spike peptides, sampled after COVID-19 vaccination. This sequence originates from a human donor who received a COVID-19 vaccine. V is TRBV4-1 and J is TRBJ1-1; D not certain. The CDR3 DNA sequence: TGCGCCAGCAGCCAAGAAGGGATCTACACTGAAGCTTTCTTT. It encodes CASSQEGIYTEAFF.